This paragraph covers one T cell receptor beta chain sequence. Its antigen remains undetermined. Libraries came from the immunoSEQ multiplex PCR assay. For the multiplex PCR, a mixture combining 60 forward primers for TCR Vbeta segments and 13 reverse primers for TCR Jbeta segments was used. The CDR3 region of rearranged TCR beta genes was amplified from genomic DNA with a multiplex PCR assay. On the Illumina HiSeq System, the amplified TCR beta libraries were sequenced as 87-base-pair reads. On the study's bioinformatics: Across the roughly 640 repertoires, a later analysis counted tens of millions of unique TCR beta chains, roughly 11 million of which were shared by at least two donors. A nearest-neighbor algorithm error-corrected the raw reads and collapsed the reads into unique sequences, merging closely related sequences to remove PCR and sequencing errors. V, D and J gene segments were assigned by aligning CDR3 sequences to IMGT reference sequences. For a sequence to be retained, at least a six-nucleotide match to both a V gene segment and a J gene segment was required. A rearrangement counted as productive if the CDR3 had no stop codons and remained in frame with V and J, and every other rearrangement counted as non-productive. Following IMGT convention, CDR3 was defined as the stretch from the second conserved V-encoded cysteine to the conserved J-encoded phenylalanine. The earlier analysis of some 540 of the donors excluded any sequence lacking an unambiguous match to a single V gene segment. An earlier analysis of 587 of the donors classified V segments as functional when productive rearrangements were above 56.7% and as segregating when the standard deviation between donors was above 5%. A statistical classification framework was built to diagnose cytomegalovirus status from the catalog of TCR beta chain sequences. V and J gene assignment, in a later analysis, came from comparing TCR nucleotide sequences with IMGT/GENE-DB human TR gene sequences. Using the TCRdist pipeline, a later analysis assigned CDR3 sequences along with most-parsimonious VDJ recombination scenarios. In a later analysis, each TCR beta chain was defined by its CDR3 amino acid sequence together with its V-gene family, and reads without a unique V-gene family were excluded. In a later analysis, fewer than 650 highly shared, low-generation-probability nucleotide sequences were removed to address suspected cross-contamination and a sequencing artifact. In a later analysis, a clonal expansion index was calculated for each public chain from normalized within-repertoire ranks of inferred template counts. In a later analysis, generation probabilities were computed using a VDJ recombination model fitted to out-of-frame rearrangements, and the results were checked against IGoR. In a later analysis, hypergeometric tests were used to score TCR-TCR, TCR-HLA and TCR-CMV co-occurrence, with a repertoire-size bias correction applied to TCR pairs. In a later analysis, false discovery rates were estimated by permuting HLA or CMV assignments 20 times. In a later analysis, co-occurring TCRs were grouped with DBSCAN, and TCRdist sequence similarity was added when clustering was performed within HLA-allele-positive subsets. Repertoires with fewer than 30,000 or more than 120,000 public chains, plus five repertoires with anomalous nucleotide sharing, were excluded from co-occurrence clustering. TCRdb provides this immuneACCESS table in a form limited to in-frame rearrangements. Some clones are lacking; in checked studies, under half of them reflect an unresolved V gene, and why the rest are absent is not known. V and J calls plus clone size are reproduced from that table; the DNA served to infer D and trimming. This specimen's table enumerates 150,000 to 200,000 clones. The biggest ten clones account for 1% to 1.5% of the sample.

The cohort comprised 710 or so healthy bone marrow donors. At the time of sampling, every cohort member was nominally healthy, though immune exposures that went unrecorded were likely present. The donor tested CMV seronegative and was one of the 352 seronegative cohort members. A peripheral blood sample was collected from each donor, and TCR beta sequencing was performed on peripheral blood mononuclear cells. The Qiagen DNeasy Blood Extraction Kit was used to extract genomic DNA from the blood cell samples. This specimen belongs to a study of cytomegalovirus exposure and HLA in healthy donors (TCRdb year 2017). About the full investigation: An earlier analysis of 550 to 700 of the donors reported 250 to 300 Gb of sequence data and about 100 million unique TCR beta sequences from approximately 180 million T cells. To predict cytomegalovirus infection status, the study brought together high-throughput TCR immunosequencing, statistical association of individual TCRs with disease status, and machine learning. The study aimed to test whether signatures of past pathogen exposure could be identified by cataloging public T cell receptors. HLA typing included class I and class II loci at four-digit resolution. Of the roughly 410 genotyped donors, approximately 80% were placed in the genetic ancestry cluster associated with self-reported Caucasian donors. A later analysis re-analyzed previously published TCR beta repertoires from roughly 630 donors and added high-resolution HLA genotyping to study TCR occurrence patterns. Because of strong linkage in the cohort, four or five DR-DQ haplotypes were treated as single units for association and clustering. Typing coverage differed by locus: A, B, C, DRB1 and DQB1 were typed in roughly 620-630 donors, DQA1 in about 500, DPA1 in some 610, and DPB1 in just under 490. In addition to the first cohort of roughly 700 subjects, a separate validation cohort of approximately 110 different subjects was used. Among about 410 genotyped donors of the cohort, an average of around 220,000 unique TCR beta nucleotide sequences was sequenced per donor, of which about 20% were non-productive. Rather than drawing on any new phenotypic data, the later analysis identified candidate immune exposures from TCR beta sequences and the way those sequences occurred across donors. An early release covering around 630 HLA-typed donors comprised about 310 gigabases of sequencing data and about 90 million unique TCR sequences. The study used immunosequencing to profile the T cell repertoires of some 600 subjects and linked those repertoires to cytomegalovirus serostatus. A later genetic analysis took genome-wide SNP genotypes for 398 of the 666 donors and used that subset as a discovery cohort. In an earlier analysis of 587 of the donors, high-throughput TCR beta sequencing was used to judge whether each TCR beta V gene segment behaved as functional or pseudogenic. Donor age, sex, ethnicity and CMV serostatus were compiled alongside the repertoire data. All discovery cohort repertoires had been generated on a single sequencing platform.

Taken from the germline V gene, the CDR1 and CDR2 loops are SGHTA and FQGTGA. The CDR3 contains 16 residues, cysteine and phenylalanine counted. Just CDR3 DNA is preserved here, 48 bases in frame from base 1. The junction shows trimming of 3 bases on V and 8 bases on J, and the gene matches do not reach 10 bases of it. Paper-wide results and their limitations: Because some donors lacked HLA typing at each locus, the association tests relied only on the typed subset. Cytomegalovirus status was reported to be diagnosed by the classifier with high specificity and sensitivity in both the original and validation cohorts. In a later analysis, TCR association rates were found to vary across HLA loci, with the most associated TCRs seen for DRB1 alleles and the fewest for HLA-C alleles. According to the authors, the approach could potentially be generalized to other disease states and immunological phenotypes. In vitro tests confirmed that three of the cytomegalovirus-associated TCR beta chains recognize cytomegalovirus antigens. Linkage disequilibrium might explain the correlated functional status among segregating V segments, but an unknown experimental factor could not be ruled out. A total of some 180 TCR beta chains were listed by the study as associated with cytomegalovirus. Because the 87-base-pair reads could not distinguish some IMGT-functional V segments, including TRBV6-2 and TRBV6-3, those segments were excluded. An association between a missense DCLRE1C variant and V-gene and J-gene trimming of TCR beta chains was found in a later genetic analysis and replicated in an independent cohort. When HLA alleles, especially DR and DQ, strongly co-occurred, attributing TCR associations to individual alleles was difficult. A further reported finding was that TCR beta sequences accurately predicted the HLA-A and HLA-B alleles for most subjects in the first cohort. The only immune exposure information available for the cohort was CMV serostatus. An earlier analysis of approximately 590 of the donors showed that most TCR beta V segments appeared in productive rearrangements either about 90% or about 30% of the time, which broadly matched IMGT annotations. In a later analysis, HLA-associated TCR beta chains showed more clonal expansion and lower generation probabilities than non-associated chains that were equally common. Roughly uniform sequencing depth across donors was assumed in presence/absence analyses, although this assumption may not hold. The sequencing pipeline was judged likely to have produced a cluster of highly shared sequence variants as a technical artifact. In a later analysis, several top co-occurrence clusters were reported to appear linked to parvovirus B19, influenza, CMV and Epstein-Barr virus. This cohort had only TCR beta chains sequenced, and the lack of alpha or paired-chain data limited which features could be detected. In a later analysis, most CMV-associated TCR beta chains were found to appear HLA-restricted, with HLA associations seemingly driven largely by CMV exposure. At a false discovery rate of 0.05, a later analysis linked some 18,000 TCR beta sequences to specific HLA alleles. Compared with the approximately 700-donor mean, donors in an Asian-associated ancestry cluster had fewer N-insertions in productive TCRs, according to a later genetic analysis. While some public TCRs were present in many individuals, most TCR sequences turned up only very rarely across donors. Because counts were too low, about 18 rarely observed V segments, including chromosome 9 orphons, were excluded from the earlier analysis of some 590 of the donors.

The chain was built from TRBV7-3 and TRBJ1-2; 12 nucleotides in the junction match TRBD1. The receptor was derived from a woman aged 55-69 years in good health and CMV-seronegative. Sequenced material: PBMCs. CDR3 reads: CASSLGPGQGAPGYTF. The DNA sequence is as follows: TGTGCCAGCAGCTTGGGTCCGGGACAGGGGGCGCCGGGCTACACCTTC.